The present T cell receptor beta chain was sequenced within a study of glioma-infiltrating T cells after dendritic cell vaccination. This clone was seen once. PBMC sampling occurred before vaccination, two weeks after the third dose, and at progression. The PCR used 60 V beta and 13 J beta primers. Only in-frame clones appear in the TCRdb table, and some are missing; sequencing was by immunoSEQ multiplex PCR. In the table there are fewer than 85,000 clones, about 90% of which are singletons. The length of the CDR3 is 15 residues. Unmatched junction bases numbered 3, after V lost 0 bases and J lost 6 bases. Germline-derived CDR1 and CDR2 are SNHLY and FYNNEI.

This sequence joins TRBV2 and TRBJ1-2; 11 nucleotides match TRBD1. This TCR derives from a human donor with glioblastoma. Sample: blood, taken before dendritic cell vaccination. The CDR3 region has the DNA TGTGCCAGCAGTGAAGCAGGACAGGGGGCAGATGGCTACACCTTC. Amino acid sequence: CASSEAGQGADGYTF. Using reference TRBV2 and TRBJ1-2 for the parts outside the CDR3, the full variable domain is EPEVTQTPSHQVTQMGQEVILRCVPISNHLYFYWYRQILGQKVEFLVSFYNNEISEKSEIFDDQFSVERPDGSNFTLKIRSTKLEDSAMYFCASSEAGQGADGYTFGSGTRLTVV.